The rows below give T cell receptor beta chains drawn from one sample of a study of T cell responses to AZD1222 COVID-19 vaccine. The repertoire was sequenced with immunoSEQ multiplex PCR; TCRdb's copy has only in-frame clones and lacks some. The sample consists of about 140,000 clones, 90% of them appearing once. The material sequenced was peripheral blood, taken 28 days after the second AZD1222 dose. The source of these receptors is an adult who received the AZD1222 COVID-19 vaccine. Each CDR3 is given with its conserved first and last residue. The D gene is left open where the match is weak. Clone size, where shown, is once, few, many, or a class for clones that have expanded.

abundance: -; v_gene: TRBV18; j_gene: TRBJ1-5; d_gene: TRBD1; CDR3nt: TGTGCCAGCTCACCACTTGGCGGACAGGGGAACAATCAGCCCCAGCATTTT; CDR3aa: CASSPLGGQGNNQPQHF
abundance: -; v_gene: TRBV11-3; j_gene: TRBJ2-1; d_gene: TRBD2; CDR3nt: TGTGCCAGCAGCCCGGGACTAGCGGGATATGAGCAGTTCTTC; CDR3aa: CASSPGLAGYEQFF
abundance: few; v_gene: TRBV15; j_gene: TRBJ2-1; d_gene: TRBD2; CDR3nt: TGTGCCACCAGCAGAAATCCTAGCGGGAGCTCCTACAATGAGCAGTTCTTC; CDR3aa: CATSRNPSGSSYNEQFF
abundance: -; v_gene: TRBV7-6; j_gene: TRBJ2-2; d_gene: TRBD2; CDR3nt: TGTGCCAGCAGCTTAATAGCGGGAGGGGCGAACACCGGGGAGCTGTTTTTT; CDR3aa: CASSLIAGGANTGELFF
abundance: -; v_gene: TRBV6-5; j_gene: TRBJ1-1; d_gene: TRBD1; CDR3nt: TGTGCCAGCACACAGGGGCTGAACACTGAAGCTTTCTTT; CDR3aa: CASTQGLNTEAFF
abundance: -; v_gene: TRBV7-6; j_gene: TRBJ2-1; d_gene: -; CDR3nt: TGTGCCAGCAGCCCAAGGACGAAGAGGGGGGCCGGAGATGAGCAGTTCTTC; CDR3aa: CASSPRTKRGAGDEQFF
abundance: -; v_gene: TRBV9; j_gene: TRBJ2-3; d_gene: TRBD2; CDR3nt: TGTGCCAGCAGCACAAATCTCCTAGCGGGAGGGCCCAATCATACGCAGTATTTT; CDR3aa: CASSTNLLAGGPNHTQYF
abundance: -; v_gene: TRBV3-1/TRBV3-2; j_gene: TRBJ1-5; d_gene: -; CDR3nt: TGTGCCAGCAGCCGTGGGGAGGGGACGGGCAATCAGCCCCAGCATTTT; CDR3aa: CASSRGEGTGNQPQHF
abundance: -; v_gene: TRBV18; j_gene: TRBJ1-2; d_gene: -; CDR3nt: TGTGCCAGCTCACCAGGGGAGGCCTATGGCTACACCTTC; CDR3aa: CASSPGEAYGYTF
abundance: -; v_gene: TRBV7-6; j_gene: TRBJ1-6; d_gene: -; CDR3nt: TGTGCCAGCAGCTTAGAGGGGAGAGCCAATTCACCCCTCCACTTT; CDR3aa: CASSLEGRANSPLHF
abundance: once; v_gene: TRBV29-1; j_gene: TRBJ2-1; d_gene: -; CDR3nt: TGCAGCGTTGGCCCATACAATGAGCAGTTCTTC; CDR3aa: CSVGPYNEQFF
abundance: once; v_gene: TRBV6-6; j_gene: TRBJ1-1; d_gene: -; CDR3nt: TGTGCCAGCAGTTACTCGCAGGGGAACACTGAAGCTTTCTTT; CDR3aa: CASSYSQGNTEAFF
abundance: few; v_gene: TRBV7-2; j_gene: TRBJ1-6; d_gene: TRBD1; CDR3nt: TGTGCCAGCAGCTTAGCCAGTGGACAGGCCAATTCACCCCTCCACTTT; CDR3aa: CASSLASGQANSPLHF
abundance: -; v_gene: TRBV21-1; j_gene: TRBJ1-1; d_gene: -; CDR3nt: TGTGCCAGCAGCTGTGAATGGGGTCCCACTGAAGCTTTCTTT; CDR3aa: CASSCEWGPTEAFF
abundance: -; v_gene: TRBV18; j_gene: TRBJ1-3; d_gene: TRBD1; CDR3nt: TGTGCCAGCTCCCCTGGACAGGGGGCCCCTGGAAACACCATATATTTT; CDR3aa: CASSPGQGAPGNTIYF
abundance: -; v_gene: TRBV3-1/TRBV3-2; j_gene: TRBJ2-1; d_gene: TRBD2; CDR3nt: TGTGCCAGCACCGATAGAAGGACTAGCGGGCCGAATGAGCAGTTCTTC; CDR3aa: CASTDRRTSGPNEQFF
abundance: -; v_gene: TRBV4-1; j_gene: TRBJ1-6; d_gene: TRBD1; CDR3nt: TGCGCCAGCAGCCAAGGAGATTCGGGACAGTTGAATTCACCCCTCCACTTT; CDR3aa: CASSQGDSGQLNSPLHF
abundance: -; v_gene: TRBV5-5; j_gene: TRBJ1-5; d_gene: -; CDR3nt: TGTGCCAGCAGCTTCAGAAGTGACCAGCCCCAGCATTTT; CDR3aa: CASSFRSDQPQHF
abundance: -; v_gene: TRBV30; j_gene: TRBJ2-2; d_gene: -; CDR3nt: TGTGCCTGGAGTGTACTGGGGTCCGGGGAGCTGTTTTTT; CDR3aa: CAWSVLGSGELFF
abundance: -; v_gene: TRBV3-1/TRBV3-2; j_gene: TRBJ2-5; d_gene: TRBD1; CDR3nt: TGTGCCAGCAGCCCAACTAGGGACAGGGGTCTCTCGAGGGAGACCCAGTACTTC; CDR3aa: CASSPTRDRGLSRETQYF
abundance: -; v_gene: TRBV28; j_gene: TRBJ2-1; d_gene: TRBD2; CDR3nt: TGTGCCAGCAGTTCGGGGACTACTTATTACAATGAGCAGTTCTTC; CDR3aa: CASSSGTTYYNEQFF
abundance: once; v_gene: TRBV7-2; j_gene: TRBJ2-7; d_gene: TRBD2; CDR3nt: TGTGCCAGCAGCTTAGTTTCAGCGGGAGACCCTCGCGAGCAGTACTTC; CDR3aa: CASSLVSAGDPREQYF
abundance: -; v_gene: TRBV28; j_gene: TRBJ2-2; d_gene: TRBD2; CDR3nt: TGTGCCAGCAGCCGAACTAGCGGGGGGTCCGGGGAGCTGTTTTTT; CDR3aa: CASSRTSGGSGELFF
abundance: -; v_gene: TRBV5-1; j_gene: TRBJ2-3; d_gene: -; CDR3nt: TGCGCCAGCAGCCCCGACGGGGCGCAGTATTTT; CDR3aa: CASSPDGAQYF
abundance: once; v_gene: TRBV4-1; j_gene: TRBJ1-5; d_gene: TRBD1; CDR3nt: TGCGCCAGCAGCCAAGAAGGGGGCCGAGCCAGCAATCAGCCCCAGCATTTT; CDR3aa: CASSQEGGRASNQPQHF
abundance: once; v_gene: TRBV7-3; j_gene: TRBJ1-1; d_gene: TRBD1; CDR3nt: TGTGCCAGCAACCCACAGGGGCGGACTGAAGCTTTCTTT; CDR3aa: CASNPQGRTEAFF
abundance: -; v_gene: TRBV5-1; j_gene: TRBJ1-3; d_gene: -; CDR3nt: TGCGCCAGCAGCTTGGAACAGAAAAACGGAAACACCATATATTTT; CDR3aa: CASSLEQKNGNTIYF
abundance: -; v_gene: TRBV10-3; j_gene: TRBJ1-5; d_gene: -; CDR3nt: TGTGCCATCAGTGATTTGCAGGGCGACAATCAGCCCCAGCATTTT; CDR3aa: CAISDLQGDNQPQHF